Listed here is a single TCR beta chain. Germline V lookup: CDR1 MGHDK, CDR2 SYGVNS. V lost 4 bases and J lost 5, with 11 bases in between. This CDR3 comprises 13 residues. This table comes from immunoSEQ multiplex PCR, and its TCRdb copy is limited to in-frame clones, with some not included. This sample has 2,500,000 or so clones, with about 92% found just once. The data are from a study of shared clonotypes between healthy human individuals. Donors, healthy HIV-negative adults, lacked recent acute infections or vaccinations. The sequence came from a young man in good health. The V call is TRBV25-1, the J call TRBJ2-5; a possible D gene is TRBD1 (6 bases). The sequencing sample was made of naive CD4+ T cells sorted from blood. Subset in this sample: CD45RA+ positively selected. CDR3 coding DNA: TGTGCCAGCAGTGGATCTAGGGGGGAGACCCAGTACTTC. This encodes CASSGSRGETQYF. The variable domain in full, completed from reference TRBV25-1 and TRBJ2-5, reads EADIYQTPRYLVIGTGKKITLECSQTMGHDKMYWYQQDPGMELHLIHYSYGVNSTEKGDLSSESTVSRIRTEHFPLTLESARPSHTSQYLCASSGSRGETQYFGPGTRLLVL.